This T cell receptor beta chain was profiled in a study of blood T cells in healthy people across ages. With a J-beta primer mix and a sample-barcoded 5' primer, a second PCR ran about 6 to 11 cycles. TCRdb used MiXCR to reprocess the 5' RACE reads, holding one entry per CDR3 protein. This repertoire shows roughly 730,000 distinct CDR3 sequences, about 56% found once; its top ten account for roughly 24%. Material: blood. The sequence derives from a man aged 35-49 years in good health.

CDR3 in amino acids: CASSQAPDRFYEQYF. The CDR3 nucleotides read TGTGCCAGCAGCCAAGCACCGGACAGGTTCTACGAGCAGTACTTC. The chain employs TRBV3-1 and TRBJ2-7; 7 nucleotides align to TRBD1. CDR1 LGHDT and CDR2 YNNKEL come from the germline V gene (reference sequence). The CDR3 loop spans 15 amino acids. Trimming cost V 1 base and J 3 bases; bases outside gene matches: 6.